The table lists the clone carrying this TCR beta chain with a few counts. Its antigen is unidentified. TCRdb processed the 5' RACE reads anew with MiXCR; each CDR3 protein has one entry. The data show just under 350,000 distinct CDR3 sequences, with approximately 14% seen just once and about 1.1% held by the top ten. This record belongs to a study of CD8 T cells in ankylosing spondylitis. Germline-derived CDR1 and CDR2 are ENHRY and SYGVKD. The CDR3 extends over 15 amino acids. Trimming cost V 10 bases and J 0 bases, with 16 bases left between them. Study observations and caveats: A TCR beta motif of eight highly homologous variants appeared characteristic of ankylosing spondylitis blood. The clones that were linked to disease were reported to be significantly enriched in matched synovial fluid samples from ankylosing spondylitis patients.

This rearrangement joins TRBV10-3 to TRBJ2-1, with D maybe TRBD2 (6 bases). The source is a male donor with ankylosing spondylitis or in good health (not recorded which). Sequences were obtained from blood, either unsorted or a sorted T cell fraction (not recorded which). The CDR3 DNA is TGTGCCACATATAGCGGAGAGAGCTCCTACAATGAGCAGTTCTTC. It yields the protein CATYSGESSYNEQFF.